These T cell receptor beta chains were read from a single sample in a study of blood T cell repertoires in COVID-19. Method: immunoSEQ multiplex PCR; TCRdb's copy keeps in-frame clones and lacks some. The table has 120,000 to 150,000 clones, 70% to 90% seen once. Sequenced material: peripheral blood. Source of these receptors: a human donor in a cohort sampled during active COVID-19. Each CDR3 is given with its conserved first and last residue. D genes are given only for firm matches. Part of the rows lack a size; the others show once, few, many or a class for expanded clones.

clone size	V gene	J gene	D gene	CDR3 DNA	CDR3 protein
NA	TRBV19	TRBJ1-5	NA	TGTGCCAGTAGTATCAGGGTTTTTAGCAATCAGCCCCAGCATTTT	CASSIRVFSNQPQHF
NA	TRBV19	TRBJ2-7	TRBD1	TGTGCCACTTCACCGGGACAGACCTACGAGCAGTACTTC	CATSPGQTYEQYF
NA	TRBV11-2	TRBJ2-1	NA	TGTGCCAGCAGATCGACGACAGGGCTGACTAGCAATGAGCAGTTCTTC	CASRSTTGLTSNEQFF
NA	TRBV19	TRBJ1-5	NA	TGTGCCAGTAGTTCCCTGGCAGGGAAGGGCAATCAGCCCCAGCATTTT	CASSSLAGKGNQPQHF
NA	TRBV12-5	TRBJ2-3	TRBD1	TGTGCTAGTGGGCCGGGACAGGGAAGAGATACGCAGTATTTT	CASGPGQGRDTQYF
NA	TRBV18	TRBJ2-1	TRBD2	TGTGCCAGCTCCCCACCCGGGAGGGCATCCTACAATGAGCAGTTCTTC	CASSPPGRASYNEQFF
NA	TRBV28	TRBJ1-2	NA	TGTGCCAGCACCTTAGAGGCGAACTATGGCTACACCTTC	CASTLEANYGYTF
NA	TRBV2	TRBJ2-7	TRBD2	TGTGCCCACATGAGCCTAGCGGGACACACCTTCTACGAGCAGTACTTC	CAHMSLAGHTFYEQYF
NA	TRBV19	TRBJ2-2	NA	TGTGCCAGTAGTATGTGGAGGGCACACACCGGGGAGCTGTTTTTT	CASSMWRAHTGELFF
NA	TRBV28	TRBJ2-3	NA	TGTGCCAGCCAGGGCGGCTATACGCAGTATTTT	CASQGGYTQYF
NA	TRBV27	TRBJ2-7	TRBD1	TGTGCCAGCCTGGGGACAGGGTGGAACGAGCAGTACTTC	CASLGTGWNEQYF
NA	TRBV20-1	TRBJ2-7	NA	TGCAGTGCCGAAATCCGGGACGAGCAGTACTTC	CSAEIRDEQYF
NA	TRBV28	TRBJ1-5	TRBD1	TGTGCCAGCACCATAACCACCAGGGGGATGGGTCAGCCCCAGCATTTT	CASTITTRGMGQPQHF
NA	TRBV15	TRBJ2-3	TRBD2	TGTGCCACCAGCGGTTGGACTAGCGGGAGCGACACAGATACGCAGTATTTT	CATSGWTSGSDTDTQYF
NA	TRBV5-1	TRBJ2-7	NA	TGCGCCAGCAGCCAGTTCCCCTACGAGCAGTACTTC	CASSQFPYEQYF
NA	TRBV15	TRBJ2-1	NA	TGTGCCACCCACAAGACGGGGGAACTAAAATCGTACAATGAGCAGTTCTTC	CATHKTGELKSYNEQFF
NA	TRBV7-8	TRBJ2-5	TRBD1	TGTGCCAGCAGCTTAGGGTTCCCGCAGGGGGCGAATCCTCGGGAGACCCAGTACTTC	CASSLGFPQGANPRETQYF
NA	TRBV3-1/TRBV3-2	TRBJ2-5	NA	TGTGCCAGCAGCCCCCGCCGGGGGACCCTCGGAGAGACCCAGTACTTC	CASSPRRGTLGETQYF
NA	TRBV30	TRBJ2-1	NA	TGTGCCTGGAGTCGCAGCTCCTACAATGAGCAGTTCTTC	CAWSRSSYNEQFF
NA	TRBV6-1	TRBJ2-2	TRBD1	TGTGCCAGCAGTGGGAAACAGGGGGCGGGTTCCAACACCGGGGAGCTGTTTTTT	CASSGKQGAGSNTGELFF
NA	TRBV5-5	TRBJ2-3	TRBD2	TGTGCCAGCACTGCGGGGGGGGGACCCAGCACAGATACGCAGTATTTT	CASTAGGGPSTDTQYF
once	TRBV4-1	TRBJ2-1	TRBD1	TGCGCCAGCAGCCAAGTTTATGGTGCCGGGACAGGAATCTACAATGAGCAGTTCTTC	CASSQVYGAGTGIYNEQFF
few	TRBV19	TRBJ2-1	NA	TGTGCCAGTAGCAATAGGGGCCAGGGCTTCTACAATGAGCAGTTCTTC	CASSNRGQGFYNEQFF
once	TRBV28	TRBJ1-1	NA	TGTGCCAGCAGAAGTTCTCTAGGACATCTGAACACTGAAGCTTTCTTT	CASRSSLGHLNTEAFF